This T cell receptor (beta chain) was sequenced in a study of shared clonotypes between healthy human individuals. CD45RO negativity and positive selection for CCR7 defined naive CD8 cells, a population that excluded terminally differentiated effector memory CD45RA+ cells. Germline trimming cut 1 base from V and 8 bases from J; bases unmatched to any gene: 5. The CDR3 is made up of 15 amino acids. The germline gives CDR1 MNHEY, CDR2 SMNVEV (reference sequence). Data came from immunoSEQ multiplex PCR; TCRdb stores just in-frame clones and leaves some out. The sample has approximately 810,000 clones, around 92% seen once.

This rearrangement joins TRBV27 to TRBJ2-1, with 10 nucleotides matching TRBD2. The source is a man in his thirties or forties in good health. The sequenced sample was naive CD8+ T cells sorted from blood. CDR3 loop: CASSLWGTSADEQFF. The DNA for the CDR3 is TGTGCCAGCAGTTTATGGGGGACTAGCGCGGATGAGCAGTTCTTC.